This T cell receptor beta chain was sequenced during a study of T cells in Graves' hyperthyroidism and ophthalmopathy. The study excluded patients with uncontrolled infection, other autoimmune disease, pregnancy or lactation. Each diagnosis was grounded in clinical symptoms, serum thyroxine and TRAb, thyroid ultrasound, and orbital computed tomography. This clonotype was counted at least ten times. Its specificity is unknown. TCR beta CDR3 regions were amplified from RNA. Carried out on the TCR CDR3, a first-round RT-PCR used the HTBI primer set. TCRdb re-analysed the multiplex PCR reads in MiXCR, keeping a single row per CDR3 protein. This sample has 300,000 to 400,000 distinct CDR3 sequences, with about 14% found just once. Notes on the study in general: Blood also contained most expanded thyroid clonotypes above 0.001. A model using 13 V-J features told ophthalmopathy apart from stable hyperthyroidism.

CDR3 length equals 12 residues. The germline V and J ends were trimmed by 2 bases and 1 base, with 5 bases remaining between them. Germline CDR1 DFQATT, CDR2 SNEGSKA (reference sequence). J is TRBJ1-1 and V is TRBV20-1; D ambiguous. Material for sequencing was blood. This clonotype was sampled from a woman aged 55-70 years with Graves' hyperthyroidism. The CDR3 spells CSARKWNTEAFF. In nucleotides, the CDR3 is TGCAGTGCTAGAAAGTGGAACACTGAAGCTTTCTTT.